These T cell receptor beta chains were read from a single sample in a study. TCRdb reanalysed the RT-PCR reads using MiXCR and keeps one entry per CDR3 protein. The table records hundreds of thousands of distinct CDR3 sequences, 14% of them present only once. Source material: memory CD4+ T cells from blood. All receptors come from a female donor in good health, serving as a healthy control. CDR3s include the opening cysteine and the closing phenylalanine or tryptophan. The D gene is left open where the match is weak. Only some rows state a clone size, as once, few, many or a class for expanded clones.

CDR3aa: CATSRDEWAGGSKNIQYF
CDR3nt: TGTGCCACCAGCAGAGATGAGTGGGCAGGGGGAAGCAAAAACATTCAGTACTTC
d_gene: TRBD1
j_gene: TRBJ2-4
abundance: few
v_gene: TRBV15
len: 18

CDR3aa: CATRMDRRAYNEQFF
CDR3nt: TGTGCCACCAGGATGGACAGGCGAGCCTACAATGAGCAGTTCTTC
d_gene: TRBD1
j_gene: TRBJ2-1
abundance: many
v_gene: TRBV24-1
len: 15

CDR3aa: CASSSTLTGTGVGQPQHF
CDR3nt: TGTGCCAGCAGCTCGACTCTTACCGGGACAGGGGTCGGGCAGCCCCAGCATTTT
d_gene: TRBD1
j_gene: TRBJ1-5
abundance: -
v_gene: TRBV7-9
len: 18

CDR3aa: CASSAQLAAYNEQFF
CDR3nt: TGTGCCAGCAGCGCCCAACTAGCAGCCTACAATGAGCAGTTCTTC
d_gene: -
j_gene: TRBJ2-1
abundance: few
v_gene: TRBV9
len: 15

CDR3aa: CASSVAAQDNSPLHF
CDR3nt: TGTGCCAGCAGCGTAGCTGCCCAGGATAATTCACCCCTCCACTTT
d_gene: -
j_gene: TRBJ1-6
abundance: -
v_gene: TRBV9
len: 15

CDR3aa: CASSSMGQGHEKLFF
CDR3nt: TGTGCCAGCAGCTCCATGGGGCAGGGACATGAAAAACTGTTTTTT
d_gene: -
j_gene: TRBJ1-4
abundance: -
v_gene: TRBV7-9
len: 15

CDR3aa: CASSPWTGVWNEQFF
CDR3nt: TGTGCCAGCAGCCCGTGGACAGGGGTGTGGAATGAGCAGTTCTTC
d_gene: TRBD1
j_gene: TRBJ2-1
abundance: few
v_gene: TRBV7-2
len: 15

CDR3aa: CATSEGGNSYEQYF
CDR3nt: TGTGCCACCAGTGAGGGGGGGAACTCCTACGAGCAGTACTTC
d_gene: TRBD2
j_gene: TRBJ2-7
abundance: -
v_gene: TRBV24-1
len: 14

CDR3aa: CSVARDLGGNTIYF
CDR3nt: TGCAGCGTAGCCCGGGACCTGGGAGGAAACACCATATATTTT
d_gene: -
j_gene: TRBJ1-3
abundance: many
v_gene: TRBV29-1
len: 14

CDR3aa: CASSQVYNTEAFF
CDR3nt: TGCGCCAGCAGCCAAGTTTACAACACTGAAGCTTTCTTT
d_gene: -
j_gene: TRBJ1-1
abundance: -
v_gene: TRBV5-1
len: 13

CDR3aa: CSASIPGGSEQYF
CDR3nt: TGCAGTGCTAGTATCCCAGGCGGGAGCGAGCAGTACTTC
d_gene: TRBD2
j_gene: TRBJ2-7
abundance: -
v_gene: TRBV20-1
len: 13

CDR3aa: CASRRGVLETQYF
CDR3nt: TGTGCCAGCAGACGAGGGGTGTTGGAGACCCAGTACTTC
d_gene: -
j_gene: TRBJ2-5
abundance: few
v_gene: TRBV7-9
len: 13

CDR3aa: CASSQRDSGFNEKLFF
CDR3nt: TGTGCCAGCAGCCAACGGGACAGCGGATTTAATGAAAAACTGTTTTTT
d_gene: TRBD1
j_gene: TRBJ1-4
abundance: few
v_gene: TRBV3-1
len: 16

CDR3aa: CASRPGTRDEAFF
CDR3nt: TGTGCCAGCAGGCCCGGGACAAGGGATGAAGCTTTCTTT
d_gene: -
j_gene: TRBJ1-1
abundance: few
v_gene: TRBV28
len: 13

CDR3aa: CASSPRLASDTQYF
CDR3nt: TGTGCCAGCAGCCCGAGACTAGCGTCAGATACGCAGTATTTT
d_gene: TRBD2
j_gene: TRBJ2-3
abundance: many
v_gene: TRBV7-2
len: 14

CDR3aa: CAISESTGPRRPQHF
CDR3nt: TGTGCCATCAGTGAGTCGACAGGGCCTAGACGGCCCCAGCATTTT
d_gene: TRBD1
j_gene: TRBJ1-5
abundance: many
v_gene: TRBV10-3
len: 15

CDR3aa: CASSYRANSYNSPLHF
CDR3nt: TGTGCCAGCAGCTACAGGGCTAATTCCTATAATTCACCCCTCCACTTT
d_gene: -
j_gene: TRBJ1-6
abundance: many
v_gene: TRBV7-2
len: 16

CDR3aa: CASSYDRGPAPLHF
CDR3nt: TGTGCCAGCAGTTACGACAGGGGACCGGCACCCCTCCACTTT
d_gene: TRBD1
j_gene: TRBJ1-6
abundance: many
v_gene: TRBV6-5
len: 14

CDR3aa: CASSSPDREADEQYF
CDR3nt: TGTGCCAGCAGCTCCCCAGACAGGGAGGCCGACGAGCAGTACTTC
d_gene: -
j_gene: TRBJ2-7
abundance: -
v_gene: TRBV7-2
len: 15

CDR3aa: CASSAPMGGTNTGELFF
CDR3nt: TGTGCCAGCAGCGCCCCAATGGGTGGGACTAATACCGGGGAGCTGTTTTTT
d_gene: TRBD2
j_gene: TRBJ2-2
abundance: few
v_gene: TRBV9
len: 17

CDR3aa: CASTLSGTGSPRAFF
CDR3nt: TGTGCCAGCACCCTCTCCGGGACAGGGAGCCCCCGAGCTTTCTTT
d_gene: TRBD1
j_gene: TRBJ1-1
abundance: few
v_gene: TRBV7-9
len: 15

CDR3aa: CASRTGPDYGYTF
CDR3nt: TGTGCCAGCCGGACAGGGCCGGACTATGGCTACACCTTC
d_gene: TRBD1
j_gene: TRBJ1-2
abundance: many
v_gene: TRBV27
len: 13

CDR3aa: CASSPGLAGVELFF
CDR3nt: TGTGCCAGCAGCCCCGGACTAGCGGGGGTTGAGCTGTTTTTT
d_gene: TRBD2
j_gene: TRBJ2-2
abundance: many
v_gene: TRBV7-2
len: 14

CDR3aa: CASSRTGGLSEQYF
CDR3nt: TGTGCCAGCAGTCGGACAGGGGGCCTCAGCGAGCAGTACTTC
d_gene: TRBD1
j_gene: TRBJ2-7
abundance: many
v_gene: TRBV12-3/TRBV12-4
len: 14

CDR3aa: CSATDPQGEVWADTQYF
CDR3nt: TGCAGTGCTACGGATCCCCAGGGGGAGGTATGGGCAGATACGCAGTATTTT
d_gene: -
j_gene: TRBJ2-3
abundance: many
v_gene: TRBV20-1
len: 17

CDR3aa: CARGGGWSNQPQHF
CDR3nt: TGCGCGAGGGGAGGGGGATGGAGCAATCAGCCCCAGCATTTT
d_gene: -
j_gene: TRBJ1-5
abundance: few
v_gene: TRBV5-1
len: 14

CDR3aa: CSVSGTSGGTDTQYF
CDR3nt: TGCAGCGTATCCGGGACTAGCGGGGGCACAGATACGCAGTATTTT
d_gene: TRBD2
j_gene: TRBJ2-3
abundance: many
v_gene: TRBV29-1
len: 15

CDR3aa: CSVEELGGNTIYF
CDR3nt: TGCAGCGTTGAAGAGTTGGGTGGAAACACCATATATTTT
d_gene: -
j_gene: TRBJ1-3
abundance: -
v_gene: TRBV29-1
len: 13

CDR3aa: CASSQPGRGQGYAPLHF
CDR3nt: TGCGCCAGCAGCCAGCCGGGCCGGGGACAGGGGTATGCACCCCTCCACTTT
d_gene: TRBD1
j_gene: TRBJ1-6
abundance: few
v_gene: TRBV4-3
len: 17

CDR3aa: CASSLSTGGHYGYTF
CDR3nt: TGTGCCAGCAGCCTATCGACAGGGGGGCACTATGGCTACACCTTC
d_gene: TRBD1
j_gene: TRBJ1-2
abundance: few
v_gene: TRBV7-2
len: 15

CDR3aa: CASSAGVWSIEQFF
CDR3nt: TGTGCCAGCAGTGCTGGGGTTTGGAGCATTGAGCAGTTCTTC
d_gene: -
j_gene: TRBJ2-1
abundance: -
v_gene: TRBV6-1
len: 14

CDR3aa: CASKGLAGGWETQYF
CDR3nt: TGTGCCAGCAAAGGACTAGCGGGAGGTTGGGAGACCCAGTACTTC
d_gene: TRBD2
j_gene: TRBJ2-5
abundance: few
v_gene: TRBV6-5
len: 15

CDR3aa: CSSSAQRTEQFF
CDR3nt: TGTTCCAGCAGTGCCCAGAGGACTGAGCAGTTCTTC
d_gene: -
j_gene: TRBJ2-1
abundance: -
v_gene: TRBV12-3/TRBV12-4
len: 12

CDR3aa: CASRQTSGSYEQYF
CDR3nt: TGTGCCAGCAGACAGACTAGCGGCTCCTACGAGCAGTACTTC
d_gene: TRBD2
j_gene: TRBJ2-7
abundance: many
v_gene: TRBV2
len: 14

CDR3aa: CASSLGTSGSAGTQYF
CDR3nt: TGTGCCAGCAGTTTAGGGACTAGCGGGAGCGCAGGTACGCAGTATTTT
d_gene: TRBD2
j_gene: TRBJ2-3
abundance: -
v_gene: TRBV12-3/TRBV12-4
len: 16

CDR3aa: CAIRDRAGETQYF
CDR3nt: TGTGCCATCCGAGACAGGGCGGGGGAGACCCAGTACTTC
d_gene: -
j_gene: TRBJ2-5
abundance: many
v_gene: TRBV10-3
len: 13

CDR3aa: CASSLRAASGVPYEQYF
CDR3nt: TGTGCCAGCAGCTTAAGGGCGGCTAGCGGGGTCCCCTACGAGCAGTACTTC
d_gene: TRBD2
j_gene: TRBJ2-7
abundance: many
v_gene: TRBV7-2
len: 17

CDR3aa: CASSLAEASPHTDTQYF
CDR3nt: TGCGCCAGCAGCTTGGCGGAAGCTAGCCCTCACACAGATACGCAGTATTTT
d_gene: -
j_gene: TRBJ2-3
abundance: few
v_gene: TRBV5-1
len: 17

CDR3aa: CASSQALRGQYQETQYF
CDR3nt: TGTGCCAGCAGCCAAGCACTCAGGGGCCAGTACCAAGAGACCCAGTACTTC
d_gene: -
j_gene: TRBJ2-5
abundance: many
v_gene: TRBV4-2
len: 17

CDR3aa: CASSVGLAIESSYNEQFF
CDR3nt: TGTGCCAGCAGCGTAGGACTAGCCATCGAGAGCTCCTACAATGAGCAGTTCTTC
d_gene: TRBD2
j_gene: TRBJ2-1
abundance: few
v_gene: TRBV9
len: 18

CDR3aa: CASSLVGGAEAFF
CDR3nt: TGCGCCAGCAGCTTGGTCGGAGGGGCTGAAGCTTTCTTT
d_gene: -
j_gene: TRBJ1-1
abundance: few
v_gene: TRBV5-1
len: 13

CDR3aa: CASSTHTGAGYTF
CDR3nt: TGTGCCAGCAGCACACATACAGGGGCCGGCTACACCTTC
d_gene: TRBD1
j_gene: TRBJ1-2
abundance: -
v_gene: TRBV7-2
len: 13

CDR3aa: CSGGLGTAEAFF
CDR3nt: TGCAGCGGCGGACTCGGGACAGCAGAAGCTTTCTTT
d_gene: TRBD1
j_gene: TRBJ1-1
abundance: many
v_gene: TRBV29-1
len: 12

CDR3aa: CASSPNEGAVEQYF
CDR3nt: TGTGCCAGCTCACCGAACGAGGGGGCCGTCGAGCAGTACTTC
d_gene: TRBD1
j_gene: TRBJ2-7
abundance: -
v_gene: TRBV18
len: 14